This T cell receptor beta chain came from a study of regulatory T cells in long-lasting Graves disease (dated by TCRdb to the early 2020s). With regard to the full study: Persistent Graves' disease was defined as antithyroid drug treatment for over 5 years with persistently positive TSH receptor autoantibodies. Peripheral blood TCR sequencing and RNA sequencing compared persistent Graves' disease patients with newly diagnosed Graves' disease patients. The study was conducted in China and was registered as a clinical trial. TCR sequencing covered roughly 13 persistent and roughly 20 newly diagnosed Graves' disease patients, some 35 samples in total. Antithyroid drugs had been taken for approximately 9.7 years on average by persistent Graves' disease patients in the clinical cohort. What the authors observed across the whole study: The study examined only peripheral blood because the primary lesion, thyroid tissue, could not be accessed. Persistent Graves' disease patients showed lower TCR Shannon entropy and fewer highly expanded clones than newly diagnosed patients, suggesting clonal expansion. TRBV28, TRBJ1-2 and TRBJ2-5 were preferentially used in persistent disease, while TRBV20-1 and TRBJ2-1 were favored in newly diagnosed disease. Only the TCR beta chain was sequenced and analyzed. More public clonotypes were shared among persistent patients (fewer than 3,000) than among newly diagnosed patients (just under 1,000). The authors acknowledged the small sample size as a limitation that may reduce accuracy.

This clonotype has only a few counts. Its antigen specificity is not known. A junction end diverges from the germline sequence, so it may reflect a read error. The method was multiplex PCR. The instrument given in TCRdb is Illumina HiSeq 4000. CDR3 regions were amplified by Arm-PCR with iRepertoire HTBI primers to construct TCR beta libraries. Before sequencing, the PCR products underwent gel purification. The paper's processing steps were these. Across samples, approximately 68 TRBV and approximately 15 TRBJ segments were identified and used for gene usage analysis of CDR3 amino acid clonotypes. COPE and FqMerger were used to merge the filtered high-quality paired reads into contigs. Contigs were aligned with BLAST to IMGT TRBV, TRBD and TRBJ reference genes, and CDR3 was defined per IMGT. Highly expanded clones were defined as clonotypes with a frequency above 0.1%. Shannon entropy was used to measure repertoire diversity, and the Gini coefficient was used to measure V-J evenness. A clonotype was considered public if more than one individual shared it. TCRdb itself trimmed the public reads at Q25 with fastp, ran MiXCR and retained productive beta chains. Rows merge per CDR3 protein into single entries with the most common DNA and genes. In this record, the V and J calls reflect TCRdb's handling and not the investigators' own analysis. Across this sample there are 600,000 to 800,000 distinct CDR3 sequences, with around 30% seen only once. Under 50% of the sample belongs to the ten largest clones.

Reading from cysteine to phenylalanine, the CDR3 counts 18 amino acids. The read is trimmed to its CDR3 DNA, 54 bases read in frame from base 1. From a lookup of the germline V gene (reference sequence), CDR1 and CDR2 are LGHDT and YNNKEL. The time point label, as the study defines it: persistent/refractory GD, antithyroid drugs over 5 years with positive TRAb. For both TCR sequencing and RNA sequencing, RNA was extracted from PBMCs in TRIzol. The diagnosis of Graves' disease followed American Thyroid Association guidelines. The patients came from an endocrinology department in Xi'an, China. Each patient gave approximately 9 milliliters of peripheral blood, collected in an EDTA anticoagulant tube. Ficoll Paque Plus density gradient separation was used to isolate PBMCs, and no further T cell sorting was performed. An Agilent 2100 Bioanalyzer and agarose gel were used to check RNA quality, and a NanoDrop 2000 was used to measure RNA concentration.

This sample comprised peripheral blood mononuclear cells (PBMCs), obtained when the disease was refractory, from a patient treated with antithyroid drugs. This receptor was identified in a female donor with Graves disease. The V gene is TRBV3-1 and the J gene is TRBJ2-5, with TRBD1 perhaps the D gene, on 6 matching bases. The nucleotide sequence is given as TGTGCCAGCAGCCAAGATCTGGACAGCATAGGGTCACAAGAGGCCCAGTACTTC. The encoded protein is CASSQDLDSIGSQEAQYF.